The rows below give T cell receptor beta chains drawn from one sample of a study of shared clonotypes between healthy human individuals. Profiled with immunoSEQ multiplex PCR; TCRdb holds only in-frame clones, not every one. The profile shows approximately 1.4 million clones, around 98% of them singletons. Sequences were obtained from naive CD4+ T cells sorted from blood. Receptor source: a man aged 25-45 years in good health. The CDR3 runs from the conserved cysteine through the conserved F or W. D genes are given only for firm matches. Size is stated for part of the rows, as once, few or many counts, or as a class when the clone is expanded.

TRBV7-9,TRBJ2-7,NA,TRBD1,TGTGCCAGCAGCCACCGACAGGGGCGAACCGAGCAGTACTTC,CASSHRQGRTEQYF
TRBV5-4,TRBJ1-4,NA,NA,TGTGCCAGCAGCCCCGGACAGACAACTAATGAAAAACTGTTTTTT,CASSPGQTTNEKLFF
TRBV14,TRBJ1-2,NA,NA,TGTGCCAGCAGCCAAGAAAGGGAGGTTCACTATGGCTACACCTTC,CASSQEREVHYGYTF
TRBV4-1,TRBJ2-5,once,TRBD2,TGCGCCAGCAGCCAAGGCAGGAGCGGGAGGATGGGCCAAGAGACCCAGTACTTC,CASSQGRSGRMGQETQYF
TRBV7-2,TRBJ1-1,NA,NA,TGTGCCAGCAGCTTAGTGGGGTACACTGAAGCTTTCTTT,CASSLVGYTEAFF
TRBV13,TRBJ2-3,NA,NA,TGTGCCAGCAGCCCAGGACGTTGGACGGCCCGCGGGGCAGATACGCAGTATTTT,CASSPGRWTARGADTQYF
TRBV7-6,TRBJ2-7,NA,NA,TGTGCCAGCAGCCGAACAGGTACCTACGAGCAGTACTTC,CASSRTGTYEQYF
TRBV29-1,TRBJ1-4,NA,NA,TGCAGCGTTGCCGGGACGGGTGAAAAACTGTTTTTT,CSVAGTGEKLFF
TRBV9,TRBJ2-1,NA,NA,TGTGCCAGCAGCTCCAGACCGTATTGGGATGAGCAGTTCTTC,CASSSRPYWDEQFF
TRBV6-1,TRBJ1-5,NA,NA,TGTGCCAGCAGCGAGAGAGGCAATCAGCCCCAGCATTTT,CASSERGNQPQHF
TRBV2,TRBJ2-1,NA,TRBD2,TGTGCCAGCAGTGGGGCTAGCGGGAGGGTCTTCAATGAGCAGTTCTTC,CASSGASGRVFNEQFF
TRBV2,TRBJ1-1,NA,NA,TGTGCCAGCAGTGAAGCCAGTGGGAGGGGTATCGTTGAAGCTTTCTTT,CASSEASGRGIVEAFF
TRBV5-1,TRBJ2-7,NA,TRBD2,TGCGCCAGCAGCTTGATTAGCGGGAGTGCCGAGCAGTACTTC,CASSLISGSAEQYF
TRBV18,TRBJ2-3,NA,NA,TGTGCCAGCTCACCCGCGGCCGGGGATACGCAGTATTTT,CASSPAAGDTQYF
TRBV7-9,TRBJ2-1,NA,NA,TGTGCCAGCAGCATCCGGGACTCCAATGAGCAGTTCTTC,CASSIRDSNEQFF
TRBV11-2,TRBJ2-2,NA,NA,TGTGCCAGCAGCCAGACAGGCTCGGCCGGGGAGCTGTTTTTT,CASSQTGSAGELFF
TRBV5-1,TRBJ1-4,NA,NA,TGCGCCAGCAGCTTGGTTGCCGGTAATGAAAAACTGTTTTTT,CASSLVAGNEKLFF
TRBV4-1,TRBJ2-5,NA,TRBD2,TGCGCCAGCAGCCAGAGGGTCACGGCTAGCGGGAAAGAGACCCAGTACTTC,CASSQRVTASGKETQYF
TRBV9,TRBJ2-7,NA,NA,TGTGCCAGCAGCGTAGCAGTGTTAGACGAGCAGTACTTC,CASSVAVLDEQYF
TRBV5-4,TRBJ2-7,NA,TRBD2,TGTGCCAGCAGCTTGAACGGGAGGATCCGTTTTAGCGAGCAGTACTTC,CASSLNGRIRFSEQYF
TRBV9,TRBJ1-1,NA,NA,TGTGCCAGCAGCGTAGAGTCGAGAACTGAAGCTTTCTTT,CASSVESRTEAFF
TRBV29-1,TRBJ2-7,NA,NA,TGCAGCGCCGCTCGGTCCTACGAGCAGTACTTC,CSAARSYEQYF
TRBV6-5,TRBJ2-3,NA,NA,TGTGCCAGCAGAAGCCCAACAGATACGCAGTATTTT,CASRSPTDTQYF
TRBV27,TRBJ2-7,NA,NA,TGTGCCAGCAGTTTCTCTCATACAGGCTACGAGCAGTACTTC,CASSFSHTGYEQYF